This T cell receptor (beta chain) was identified during a study of memory CD4+ T cells and cytomegalovirus serostatus. Looking at the study overall: This sample comes from healthy Belgian adults, 9 CMV seropositive, 24 seronegative. Regarding the study as a whole: CMV serostatus prediction reached median AUC about 0.96, or 0.93 with US-trained model.

Only in-frame clones appear in the TCRdb table, and some are missing; sequencing was by immunoSEQ multiplex PCR. The data hold 50,000 or so clones, with roughly four fifths observed a single time. Single viable CD3+CD4+CD8-CD45RO+ cells were sorted as the memory CD4+ T cells. Details on this clone: Its antigen is not identified.

The source material was memory CD4+ T cells from blood. The sequence derives from an adult in good health and CMV-seronegative.

CDR3 nucleotide sequence: TGTGCCAGTAGTCCTGGGATAGGTCTCACAGATACGCAGTATTTT. It codes for CASSPGIGLTDTQYF. The chain employs TRBV19 and TRBJ2-3, with unresolved D. Germline CDR1 is LNHDA and CDR2 is SQIVND (reference sequence). The CDR3 totals 15 residues. The V end lost 5 bases, the J end lost 2 bases, and 14 bases lay between the germline ends.